This T cell receptor (beta chain) derives from a study of CD8+CD57+ T cells in acquired aplastic anemia. Study context: Sorted CD4+ and CD8+ cell DNA averaged approximately 3.4 ug.

This clonotype was counted ten times or more. Its antigen remains unidentified. CDR3 length: 16 residues. The V end lost 5 bases, the J end lost 5 bases, and 21 bases lay between the germline ends. Notes on the study in general: Patients and controls shared roughly 28 CD8+ CDR3 sequences, which appeared highly expressed in patients and within their immunodominant clones.

According to the study, genomic DNA was the template for TCR beta VDJ and CDR3 profiling. A single record per CDR3 protein comes from TCRdb applying MiXCR to the reads. The sample shows roughly 260,000 distinct CDR3 sequences, around 45% of them seen only once. An expansion of CD8+CD57+ cells by flow cytometry had been shown in patients chosen for sequencing. All patients had severe acquired aplastic anemia. The chain employs TRBV12-3 or TRBV12-4 and TRBJ1-1; a weak D match, TRBD1 (6 bases). The TCR originated in a human donor with aplastic anemia. The material sequenced was sorted CD4+, CD8+, or CD8+CD57+ T cells (not recorded which) from PBMCs. In DNA, the CDR3 is TGTGCCAGCAGTCTAAGGACAGTCCAAACAGGGACTGAAGCTTTCTTT. It yields the protein CASSLRTVQTGTEAFF.